A selection of T cell receptor beta chains follows, all from one sample in a study of cytomegalovirus exposure and HLA in healthy donors. The protocol was immunoSEQ multiplex PCR, while the TCRdb copy is restricted to in-frame clones and leaves out a portion. There are 130,000 to 150,000 clones in the sample; 85% to 90% occur only once, and around 3.4% lies in the top ten. The sample comprised PBMCs. The receptors were sampled from a woman aged 18-29 years in good health and CMV-seropositive. Both conserved end residues are part of each CDR3. D genes are given only for firm matches. Clone size is not always given. Where it is, it says once, few, many or a class for expanded clones.

size	V	J	D	CDR3	DNA
-	TRBV29-1	TRBJ2-7	TRBD2	CSVELAGGPAEQYF	TGCAGCGTTGAGCTAGCGGGAGGGCCGGCGGAGCAGTACTTC
-	TRBV15	TRBJ1-5	-	CATSRSGTRNQPQHF	TGTGCCACCAGCCGTTCCGGGACAAGAAATCAGCCCCAGCATTTT
-	TRBV5-4	TRBJ2-5	TRBD1	CASSLVGTGGLGTQYF	TGTGCCAGCAGCTTGGTTGGAACAGGGGGCTTGGGGACCCAGTACTTC
once	TRBV13	TRBJ2-1	TRBD2	CASSLNLAGADEQFF	TGTGCCAGCAGCTTAAATCTAGCGGGAGCGGATGAGCAGTTCTTC
few	TRBV7-8	TRBJ1-5	TRBD1	CASSRDRGGNQPQHF	TGTGCCAGCAGCAGGGACAGGGGTGGAAATCAGCCCCAGCATTTT
-	TRBV27	TRBJ2-5	-	CASSLGVGVQETQYF	TGTGCCAGCAGTTTAGGGGTAGGGGTCCAAGAGACCCAGTACTTC
-	TRBV5-1	TRBJ1-1	TRBD1	CASSLGTGHTEAFF	TGCGCCAGCAGCTTGGGGACAGGGCACACTGAAGCTTTCTTT
-	TRBV6-5	TRBJ1-2	-	CASSFAGRLEGYTF	TGTGCCAGCAGCTTCGCTGGGAGGCTGGAGGGCTACACCTTC
-	TRBV13	TRBJ2-3	TRBD2	CASSFPAGVKDTQYF	TGTGCCAGCAGCTTCCCAGCGGGAGTCAAGGATACGCAGTATTTT
-	TRBV25-1	TRBJ1-4	-	CASSEFGESGGREKLFF	TGTGCCAGCAGTGAATTCGGGGAATCGGGGGGCCGTGAAAAACTGTTTTTT
-	TRBV28	TRBJ1-2	-	CASSTTNYGYTF	TGTGCCAGCAGTACAACTAACTATGGCTACACCTTC
-	TRBV10-3	TRBJ2-3	-	CAISESTRGGGDTDTQYF	TGTGCCATCAGTGAGTCGACCCGGGGAGGGGGTGACACAGATACGCAGTATTTT
few	TRBV2	TRBJ1-1	-	CASGRGSEAFF	TGTGCCAGCGGCAGGGGTAGTGAAGCTTTCTTT
-	TRBV2	TRBJ2-1	TRBD2	CASSVKRDRNEQFF	TGTGCCAGCAGTGTTAAGCGGGATCGAAATGAGCAGTTCTTC